This TCR beta chain was found in a study of T cell responses to AZD1222 COVID-19 vaccine. Germline V gene data show CDR1 as MNHEY and CDR2 as SMNVEV (reference sequence). CDR3 length: 12 residues. V was trimmed by 8 bases and J by 2 bases, leaving 9 bases between them. This table comes from immunoSEQ multiplex PCR, and its TCRdb copy is limited to in-frame clones, with some not included. The sample consists of some 150,000 clones, approximately 90% of them appearing once. The chain recombines TRBV27 with TRBJ1-2; no clear D gene. The source is an adult in good health. The source was peripheral blood, collected on day 0 of AZD1222 vaccination. CDR3 loop: CASLGPNYGYTF. The CDR3 bases are TGTGCCAGCCTTGGACCGAACTATGGCTACACCTTC.